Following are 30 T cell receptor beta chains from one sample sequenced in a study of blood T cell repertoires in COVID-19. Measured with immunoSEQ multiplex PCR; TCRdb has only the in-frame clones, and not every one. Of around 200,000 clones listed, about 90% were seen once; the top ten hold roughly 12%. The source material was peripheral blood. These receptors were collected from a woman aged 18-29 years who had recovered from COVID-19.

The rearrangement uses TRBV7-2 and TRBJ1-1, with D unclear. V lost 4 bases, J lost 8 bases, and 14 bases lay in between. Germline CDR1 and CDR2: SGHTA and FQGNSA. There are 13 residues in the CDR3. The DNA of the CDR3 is TGTGCCAGCAGCTCCATGAGGGTGGCAGAAGCTTTCTTT. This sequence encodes CASSSMRVAEAFF. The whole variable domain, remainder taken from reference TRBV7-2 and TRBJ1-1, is GAGVSQSPSNKVTEKGKDVELRCDPISGHTALYWYRQSLGQGLEFLIYFQGNSAPDKSGLPSDRFSAERTGGSVSTLTIQRTQQEDSAVYLCASSSMRVAEAFFGQGTRLTVV.

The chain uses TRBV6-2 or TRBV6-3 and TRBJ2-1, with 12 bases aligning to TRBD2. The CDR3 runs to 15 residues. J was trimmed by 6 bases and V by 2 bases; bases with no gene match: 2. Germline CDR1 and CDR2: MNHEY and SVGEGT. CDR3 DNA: TGTGCCAGCAGTTACGTGACTAGCGGGAGCAATGAGCAGTTCTTC. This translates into CASSYVTSGSNEQFF.

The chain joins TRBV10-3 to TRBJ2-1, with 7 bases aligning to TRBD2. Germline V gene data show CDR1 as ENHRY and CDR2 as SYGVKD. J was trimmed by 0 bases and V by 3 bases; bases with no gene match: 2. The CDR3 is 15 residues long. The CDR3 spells CAISDGTISYNEQFF. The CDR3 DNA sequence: TGTGCCATCAGTGACGGGACTATCTCCTACAATGAGCAGTTCTTC.

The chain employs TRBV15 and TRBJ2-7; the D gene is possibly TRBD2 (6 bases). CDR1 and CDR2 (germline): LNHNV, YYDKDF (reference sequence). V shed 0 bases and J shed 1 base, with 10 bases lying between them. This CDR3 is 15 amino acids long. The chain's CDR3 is CATSREPAGSYEQYF. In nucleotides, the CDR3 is TGTGCCACCAGCAGAGAGCCGGCGGGGTCCTACGAGCAGTACTTC.

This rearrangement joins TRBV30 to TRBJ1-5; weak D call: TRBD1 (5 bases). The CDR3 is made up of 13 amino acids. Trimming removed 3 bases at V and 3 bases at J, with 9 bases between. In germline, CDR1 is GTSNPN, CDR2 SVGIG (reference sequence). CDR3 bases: TGTGCCTGGAGCGGGGGAGACAATCAGCCCCAGCATTTT. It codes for CAWSGGDNQPQHF.

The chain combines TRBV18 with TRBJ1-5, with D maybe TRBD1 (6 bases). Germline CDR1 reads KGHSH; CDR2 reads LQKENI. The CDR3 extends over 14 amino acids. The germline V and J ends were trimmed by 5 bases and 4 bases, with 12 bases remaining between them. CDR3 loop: CASSNRDRNQPQHF. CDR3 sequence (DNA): TGTGCCAGCTCAAACAGGGATAGGAATCAGCCCCAGCATTTT.

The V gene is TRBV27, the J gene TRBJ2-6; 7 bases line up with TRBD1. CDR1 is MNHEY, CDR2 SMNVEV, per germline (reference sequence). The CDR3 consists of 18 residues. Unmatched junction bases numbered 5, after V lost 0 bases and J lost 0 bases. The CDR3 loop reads CASSLSTGTSSGANVLTF. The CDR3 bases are TGTGCCAGCAGTTTATCGACAGGGACGAGCTCTGGGGCCAACGTCCTGACTTTC.

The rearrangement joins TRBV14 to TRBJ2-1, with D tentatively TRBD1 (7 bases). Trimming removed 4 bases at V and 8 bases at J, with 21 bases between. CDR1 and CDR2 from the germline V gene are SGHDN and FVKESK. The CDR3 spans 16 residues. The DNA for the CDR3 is TGTGCCAGCAGCCCCGTCAGGGGGAGACCGGGGGATGAGCAGTTCTTC. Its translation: CASSPVRGRPGDEQFF.

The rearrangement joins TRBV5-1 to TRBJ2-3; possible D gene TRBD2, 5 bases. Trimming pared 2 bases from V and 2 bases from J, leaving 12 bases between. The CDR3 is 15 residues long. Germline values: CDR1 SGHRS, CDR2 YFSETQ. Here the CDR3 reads CASSFTGTFTDTQYF. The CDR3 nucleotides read TGCGCCAGCAGCTTTACGGGAACCTTCACAGATACGCAGTATTTT.

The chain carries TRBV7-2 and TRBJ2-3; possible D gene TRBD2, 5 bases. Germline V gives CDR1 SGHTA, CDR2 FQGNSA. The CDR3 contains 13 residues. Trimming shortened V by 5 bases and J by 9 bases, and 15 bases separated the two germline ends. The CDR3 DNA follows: TGTGCCAGCAGCATGGGGAGCATCCCCACGCAGTATTTT. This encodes CASSMGSIPTQYF.

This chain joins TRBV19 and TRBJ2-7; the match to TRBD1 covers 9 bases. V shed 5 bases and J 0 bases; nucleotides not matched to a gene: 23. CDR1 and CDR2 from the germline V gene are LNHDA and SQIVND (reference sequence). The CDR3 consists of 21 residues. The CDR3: CASSPYKVRTGDASSSYEQYF. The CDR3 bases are TGTGCCAGTAGTCCCTATAAAGTTCGGACAGGGGATGCCTCGAGCTCCTACGAGCAGTACTTC. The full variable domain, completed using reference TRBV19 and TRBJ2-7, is DGGITQSPKYLFRKEGQNVTLSCEQNLNHDAMYWYRQDPGQGLRLIYYSQIVNDFQKGDIAEGYSVSREKKESFPLTVTSAQKNPTAFYLCASSPYKVRTGDASSSYEQYFGPGTRLTVT.

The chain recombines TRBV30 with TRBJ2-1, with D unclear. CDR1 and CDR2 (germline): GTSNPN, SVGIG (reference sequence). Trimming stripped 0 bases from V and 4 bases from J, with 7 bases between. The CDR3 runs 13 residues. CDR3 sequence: CAWSVHLYNEQFF. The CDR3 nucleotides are TGTGCCTGGAGTGTACACCTTTACAATGAGCAGTTCTTC.

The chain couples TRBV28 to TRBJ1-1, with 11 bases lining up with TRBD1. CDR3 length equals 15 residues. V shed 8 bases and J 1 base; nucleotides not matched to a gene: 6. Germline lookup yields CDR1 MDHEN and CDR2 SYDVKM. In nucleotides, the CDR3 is TGTGCCAGCTTTGGACAGGGGGCTCAGAACACTGAAGCTTTCTTT. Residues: CASFGQGAQNTEAFF.

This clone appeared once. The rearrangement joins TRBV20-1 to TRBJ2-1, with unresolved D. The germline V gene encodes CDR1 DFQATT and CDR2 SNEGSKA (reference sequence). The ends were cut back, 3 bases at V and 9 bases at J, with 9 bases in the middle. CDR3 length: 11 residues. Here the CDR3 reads CSARFDSEQFF. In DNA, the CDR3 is TGCAGTGCTAGGTTTGACTCTGAGCAGTTCTTC.

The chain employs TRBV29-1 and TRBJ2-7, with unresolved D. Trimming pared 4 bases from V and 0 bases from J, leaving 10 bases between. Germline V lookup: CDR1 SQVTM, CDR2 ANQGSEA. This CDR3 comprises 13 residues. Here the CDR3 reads CSVGVTASYEQYF. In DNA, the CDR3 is TGCAGCGTTGGGGTCACAGCCTCCTACGAGCAGTACTTC.

The chain's CDR3 is CASSGGTGGNLNTEAFF. The CDR3 DNA follows: TGCGCCAGCAGCGGTGGGACAGGGGGAAACTTGAACACTGAAGCTTTCTTT. V gene TRBV5-1 combines with J gene TRBJ1-1; 11 bases line up with TRBD1. The CDR3 has 17 residues. V lost 4 bases and J lost 0; bases outside the gene matches: 8. Germline V CDR1 and CDR2: SGHRS, YFSETQ.

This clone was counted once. CDR3 protein: CASGGDRFFSGANVLTF. The CDR3 coding sequence is TGCGCCAGTGGAGGGGACAGGTTCTTCTCTGGGGCCAACGTCCTGACTTTC. The chain joins TRBV5-1 to TRBJ2-6; TRBD1 matches at 8 bases. The CDR3 is 17 residues long. Germline V gene sequence: CDR1 SGHRS, CDR2 YFSETQ. V dropped 8 bases and J dropped 0; count of bases not matched to a gene: 10.

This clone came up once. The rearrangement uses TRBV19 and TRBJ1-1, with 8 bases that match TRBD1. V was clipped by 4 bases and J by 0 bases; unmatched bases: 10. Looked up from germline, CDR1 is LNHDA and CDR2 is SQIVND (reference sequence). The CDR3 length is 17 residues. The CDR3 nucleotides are TGTGCCAGTAGTACCCTCAGACAGGGGCCTCTGAACACTGAAGCTTTCTTT. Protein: CASSTLRQGPLNTEAFF. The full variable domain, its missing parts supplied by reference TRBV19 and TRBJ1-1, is DGGITQSPKYLFRKEGQNVTLSCEQNLNHDAMYWYRQDPGQGLRLIYYSQIVNDFQKGDIAEGYSVSREKKESFPLTVTSAQKNPTAFYLCASSTLRQGPLNTEAFFGQGTRLTVV.

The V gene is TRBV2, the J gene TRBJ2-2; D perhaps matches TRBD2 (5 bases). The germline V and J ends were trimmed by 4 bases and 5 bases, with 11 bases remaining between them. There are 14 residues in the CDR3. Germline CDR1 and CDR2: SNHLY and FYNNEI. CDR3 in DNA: TGTGCCAGCAGTGTCGGACGAGGGACCGGGGAGCTGTTTTTT. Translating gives CASSVGRGTGELFF.

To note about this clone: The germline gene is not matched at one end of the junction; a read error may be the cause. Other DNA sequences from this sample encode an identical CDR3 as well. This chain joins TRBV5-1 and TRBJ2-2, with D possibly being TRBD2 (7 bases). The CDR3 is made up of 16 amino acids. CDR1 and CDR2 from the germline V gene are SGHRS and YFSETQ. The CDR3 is CASSPEGGPYTGELFF. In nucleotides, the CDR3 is TGCGCTAGCAGCCCGGAGGGGGGGCCGTACACCGGGGAGCTGTTTTTT.

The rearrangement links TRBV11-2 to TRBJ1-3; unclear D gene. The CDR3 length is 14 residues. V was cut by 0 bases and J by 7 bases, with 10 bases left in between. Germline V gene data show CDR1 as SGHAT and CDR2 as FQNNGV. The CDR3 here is CASSLDPTVNTIYF. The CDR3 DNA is TGTGCCAGCAGCTTAGACCCTACAGTCAACACCATATATTTT.

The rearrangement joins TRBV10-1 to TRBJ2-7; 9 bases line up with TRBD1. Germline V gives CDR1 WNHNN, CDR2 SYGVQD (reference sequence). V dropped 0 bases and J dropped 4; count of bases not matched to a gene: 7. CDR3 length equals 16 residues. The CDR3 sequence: CASSESTDRGRYEQYF. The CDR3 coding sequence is TGCGCCAGCAGTGAGTCGACGGACAGGGGAAGGTACGAGCAGTACTTC.

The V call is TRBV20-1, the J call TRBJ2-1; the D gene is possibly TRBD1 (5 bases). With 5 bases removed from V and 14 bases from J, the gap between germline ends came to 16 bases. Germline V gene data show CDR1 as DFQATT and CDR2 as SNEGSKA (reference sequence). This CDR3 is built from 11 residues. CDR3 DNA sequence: TGCAGTGCTTCTGCAGGGAATGTGAAGTTCTTC. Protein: CSASAGNVKFF.

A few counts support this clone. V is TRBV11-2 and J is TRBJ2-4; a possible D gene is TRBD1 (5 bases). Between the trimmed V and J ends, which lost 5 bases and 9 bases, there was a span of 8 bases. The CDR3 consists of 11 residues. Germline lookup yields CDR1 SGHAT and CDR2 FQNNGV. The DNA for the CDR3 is TGTGCCAGCAGCCCCCAGGGCATTCAGTACTTC. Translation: CASSPQGIQYF.

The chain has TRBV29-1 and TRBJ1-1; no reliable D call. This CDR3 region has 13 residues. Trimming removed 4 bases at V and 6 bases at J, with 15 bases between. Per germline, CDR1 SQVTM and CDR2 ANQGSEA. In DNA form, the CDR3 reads TGCAGCGTTGTACTCCCAGGCGGGCCTGAAGCTTTCTTT. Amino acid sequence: CSVVLPGGPEAFF.

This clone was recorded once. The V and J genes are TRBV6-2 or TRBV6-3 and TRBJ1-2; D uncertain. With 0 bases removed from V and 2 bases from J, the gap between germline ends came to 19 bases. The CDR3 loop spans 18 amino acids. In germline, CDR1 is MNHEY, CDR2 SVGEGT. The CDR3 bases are TGTGCCAGCAGTTACTCGCGGGGTAGCGCTTCGGGGAACTATGGCTACACCTTC. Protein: CASSYSRGSASGNYGYTF.

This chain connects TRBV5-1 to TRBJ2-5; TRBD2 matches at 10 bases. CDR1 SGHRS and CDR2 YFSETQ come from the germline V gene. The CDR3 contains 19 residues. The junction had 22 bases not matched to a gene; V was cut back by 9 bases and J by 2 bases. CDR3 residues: CATRNPASGSMGPQETQYF. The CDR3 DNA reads TGCGCCACCCGAAACCCAGCTAGCGGGAGTATGGGGCCTCAAGAGACCCAGTACTTC.

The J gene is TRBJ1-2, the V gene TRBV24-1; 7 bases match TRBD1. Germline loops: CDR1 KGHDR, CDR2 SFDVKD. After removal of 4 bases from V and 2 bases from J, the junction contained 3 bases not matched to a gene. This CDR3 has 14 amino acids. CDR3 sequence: CATSDPDRNYGYTF. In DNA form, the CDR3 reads TGTGCCACCAGTGACCCGGACAGGAACTATGGCTACACCTTC.

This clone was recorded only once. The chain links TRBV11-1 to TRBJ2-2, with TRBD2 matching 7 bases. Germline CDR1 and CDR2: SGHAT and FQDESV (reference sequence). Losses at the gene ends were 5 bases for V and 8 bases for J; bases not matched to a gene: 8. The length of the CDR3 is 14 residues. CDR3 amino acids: CASSGRAEGGELFF. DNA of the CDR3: TGTGCCAGCAGCGGGAGGGCCGAGGGAGGGGAGCTGTTTTTT.

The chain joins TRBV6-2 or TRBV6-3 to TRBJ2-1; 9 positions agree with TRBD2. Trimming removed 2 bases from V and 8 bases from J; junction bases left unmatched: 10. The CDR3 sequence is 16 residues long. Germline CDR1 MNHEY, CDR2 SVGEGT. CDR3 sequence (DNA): TGTGCCAGCAGTTACACTTTTGCGGGAGGGAGCGATGAGCAGTTCTTC. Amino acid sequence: CASSYTFAGGSDEQFF.